This note documents a single T cell receptor (beta chain) sequence. As yet, its antigen is unknown. The data are from a study of post-analysis software for immune sequencing data. Study-level background: Disease courses included relapsing-remitting, secondary progressive and progressive-relapsing multiple sclerosis.

The CDR3 consists of 14 residues. Trimming pared 5 bases from V and 3 bases from J, leaving 13 bases between. Per the germline V gene, CDR1 is DFQATT and CDR2 is SNEGSKA (reference sequence). Unique molecular identifiers were present in the TCR beta cDNA libraries. Out of roughly 0.95 to 11 million T cells, 480,000 or so cDNA molecules were generated. TCRdb itself ran the PCR reads through MiXCR, one entry per CDR3 protein. The repertoire has roughly 400,000 distinct CDR3 sequences, 39% of them found once; the top ten carry 7.6%. The study's findings and limits: There were five TRBV segments more frequent in patients than controls, and TRBV5-6, TRBV5-1 and TRBV20-1 were among them. When compared against controls, multiple sclerosis patients showed significantly lower normalized Chao1 diversity.

The receptor was isolated from a girl aged 2-15 years with multiple sclerosis. This chain connects TRBV20-1 to TRBJ2-2, with D possibly matching TRBD1 (5 bases). What was sequenced was blood. The CDR3 protein is CSAWGRRDTGELFF. The CDR3 region has the DNA TGCAGTGCTTGGGGCCGTCGAGACACCGGGGAGCTGTTTTTT.